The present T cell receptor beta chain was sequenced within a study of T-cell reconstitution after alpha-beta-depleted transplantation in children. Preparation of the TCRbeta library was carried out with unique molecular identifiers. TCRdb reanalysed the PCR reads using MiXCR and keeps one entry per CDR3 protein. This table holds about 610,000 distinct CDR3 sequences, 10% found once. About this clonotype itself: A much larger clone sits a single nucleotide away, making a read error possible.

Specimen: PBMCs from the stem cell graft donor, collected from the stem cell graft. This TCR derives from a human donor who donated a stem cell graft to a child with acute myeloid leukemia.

For the CDR3, the DNA is TGTGCCACCAGCCAAGAAGGCAGCCCTACCTACGAGCAGTACTTC. It translates to CATSQEGSPTYEQYF. The V gene is TRBV3-1, the J gene TRBJ2-7; no definite D call. Germline values: CDR1 LGHDT, CDR2 YNNKEL (reference sequence). CDR3 size: 15 residues.